Only a few counts were recorded for the clone carrying this TCR beta chain. These data originate in a study of T cell repertoires in cytomegalovirus infection. TCRdb itself ran the reads through MiXCR, one entry per CDR3 protein. Found here are around 170,000 distinct CDR3 sequences, 15% to 20% of them singletons; the top ten hold approximately 19%. CDR3 length: 15 amino acids. The germline gives CDR1 MNHNS, CDR2 SASEGT. V lost 6 bases, J lost 6 bases, and 8 bases stayed unmatched. This rearrangement joins TRBV6-1 to TRBJ2-1, with TRBD1 identical over 10 bases. The specimen sequenced was CD8+ T cells from PBMCs. The clonotype comes from a human donor in good health (CMV status not recorded). Some clones in this sample may be carry-over from other donors' samples. The CDR3 is CASSRDRGIFNEQFF. In DNA, the CDR3 is TGTGCCAGCAGCCGGGACAGGGGTATTTTCAATGAGCAGTTCTTC.